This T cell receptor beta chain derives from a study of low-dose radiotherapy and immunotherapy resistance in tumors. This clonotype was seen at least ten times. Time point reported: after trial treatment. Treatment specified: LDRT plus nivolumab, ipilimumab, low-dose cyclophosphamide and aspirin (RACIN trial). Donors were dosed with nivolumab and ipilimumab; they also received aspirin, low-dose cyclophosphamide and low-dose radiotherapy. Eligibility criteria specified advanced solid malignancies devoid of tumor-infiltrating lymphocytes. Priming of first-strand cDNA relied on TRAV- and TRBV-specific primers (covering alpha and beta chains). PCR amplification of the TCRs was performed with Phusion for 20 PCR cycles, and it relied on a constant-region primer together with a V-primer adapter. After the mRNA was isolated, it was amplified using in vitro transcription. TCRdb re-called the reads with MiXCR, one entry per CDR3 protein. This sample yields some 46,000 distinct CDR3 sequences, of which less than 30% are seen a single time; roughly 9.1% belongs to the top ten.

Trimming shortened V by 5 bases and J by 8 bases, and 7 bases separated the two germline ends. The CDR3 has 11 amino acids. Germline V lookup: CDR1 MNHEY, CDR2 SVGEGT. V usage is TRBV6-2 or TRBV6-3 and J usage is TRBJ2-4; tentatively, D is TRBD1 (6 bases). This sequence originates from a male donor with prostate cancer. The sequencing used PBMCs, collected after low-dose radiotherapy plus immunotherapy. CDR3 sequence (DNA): TGTGCCAGCAGTGAGGGGGACATTCAGTACTTC. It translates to CASSEGDIQYF.